The 5 T cell receptor beta chains presented below share a single source sample, sequenced in a study of shared clonotypes between healthy human individuals. Profiled with immunoSEQ multiplex PCR; TCRdb holds only in-frame clones, not every one. In the table there are about a million clones, 65% to 80% of which are singletons. What was sequenced was memory CD4+ T cells sorted from blood. Subset meaning: CD45RA-negative fraction. Source of these receptors: a man younger than 30 in good health.

This clone was detected once. This sequence joins TRBV5-6 and TRBJ2-3, with a possible D match to TRBD2 (5 bases). CDR3 length: 15 amino acids. CDR1 and CDR2 (germline): SGHDT, YYEEEE. Trimming cost V 4 bases and J 2 bases, with 14 bases left between them. The CDR3 loop is CASSPTGRATDTQYF. The CDR3 DNA is TGTGCCAGCAGCCCGACTGGGCGGGCCACAGATACGCAGTATTTT.

The genes are TRBV20-1 and TRBJ2-3; unclear D gene. Germline lookup yields CDR1 DFQATT and CDR2 SNEGSKA (reference sequence). The CDR3 loop spans 9 amino acids. V was trimmed by 7 bases and J by 6 bases, leaving 5 bases between them. The CDR3, as DNA: TGCAGTGTGGGCGATACGCAGTATTTT. It encodes CSVGDTQYF.

This chain joins TRBV11-2 and TRBJ2-1; D is undetermined. Germline CDR1 and CDR2: SGHAT and FQNNGV. Deletions cut 0 bases from V and 7 bases from J, with 10 bases between. The CDR3 sequence is 14 residues long. In DNA form, the CDR3 reads TGTGCCAGCAGCTTAGATTCAGTAGGGAATGAGCAGTTCTTC. Its protein product is CASSLDSVGNEQFF. The whole variable domain, remainder taken from reference TRBV11-2 and TRBJ2-1, is EAGVAQSPRYKIIEKRQSVAFWCNPISGHATLYWYQQILGQGPKLLIQFQNNGVVDDSQLPKDRFSAERLKGVDSTLKIQPAKLEDSAVYLCASSLDSVGNEQFFGPGTRLTVL.

This chain joins TRBV27 and TRBJ2-3; the D is unclear. V dropped 6 bases and J dropped 0 bases, with 7 bases sitting between them. This CDR3 spans 13 amino acids. Germline loops: CDR1 MNHEY, CDR2 SMNVEV (reference sequence). The CDR3 region has the DNA TGTGCCAGCAGAGGTTACAGCACAGATACGCAGTATTTT. Translation: CASRGYSTDTQYF.

This rearrangement joins TRBV6-5 to TRBJ1-1; no reliable D call. Germline-derived CDR1 and CDR2 are MNHEY and SVGAGI. This CDR3 region has 13 residues. Trimming took 6 bases from V and 1 from J, leaving 9 bases between them. CDR3 nucleotides: TGTGCCAGCAGGAGAACAGCGAACACTGAAGCTTTCTTT. It specifies CASRRTANTEAFF.